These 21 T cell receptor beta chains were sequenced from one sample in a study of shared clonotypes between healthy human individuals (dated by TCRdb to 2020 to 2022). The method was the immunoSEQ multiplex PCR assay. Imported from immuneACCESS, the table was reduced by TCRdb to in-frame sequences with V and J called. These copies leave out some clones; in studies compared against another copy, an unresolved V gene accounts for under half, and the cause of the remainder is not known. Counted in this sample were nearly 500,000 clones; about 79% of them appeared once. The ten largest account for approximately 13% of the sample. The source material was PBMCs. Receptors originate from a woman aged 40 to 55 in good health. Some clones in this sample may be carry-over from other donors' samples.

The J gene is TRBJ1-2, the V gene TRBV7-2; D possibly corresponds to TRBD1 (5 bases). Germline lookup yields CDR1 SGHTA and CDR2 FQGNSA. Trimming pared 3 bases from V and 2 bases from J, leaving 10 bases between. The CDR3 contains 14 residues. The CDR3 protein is CASSLGRQNYGYTF. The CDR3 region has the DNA TGTGCCAGCAGCTTGGGTAGACAGAACTATGGCTACACCTTC.

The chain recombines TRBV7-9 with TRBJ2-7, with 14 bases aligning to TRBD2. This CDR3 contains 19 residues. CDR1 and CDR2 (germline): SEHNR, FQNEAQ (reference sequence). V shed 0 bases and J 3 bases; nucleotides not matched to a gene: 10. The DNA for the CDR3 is TGTGCCAGCAGCTTAGCGCTGGGACTAGCGGGGGAGAGGGACTACGAGCAGTACTTC. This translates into CASSLALGLAGERDYEQYF.

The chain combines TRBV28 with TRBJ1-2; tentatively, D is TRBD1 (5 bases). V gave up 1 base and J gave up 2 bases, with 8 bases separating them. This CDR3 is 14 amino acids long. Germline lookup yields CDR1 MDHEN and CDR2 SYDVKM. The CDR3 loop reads CASSLLGGNYGYTF. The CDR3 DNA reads TGTGCCAGCAGTTTATTGGGGGGAAACTATGGCTACACCTTC.

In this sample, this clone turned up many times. The CDR3 bases are TGTGCCAGCAGTGAGATTAGCGGGAGTAAAGACGAGCAGTACTTC. As protein: CASSEISGSKDEQYF. The chain has TRBV6-1 and TRBJ2-7; 9 bases line up with TRBD2. Germline V CDR1 and CDR2: MNHNS, SASEGT. The CDR3 extends over 15 amino acids. V was pared by 3 bases and J by 5 bases, with 8 bases of the junction left unmatched.

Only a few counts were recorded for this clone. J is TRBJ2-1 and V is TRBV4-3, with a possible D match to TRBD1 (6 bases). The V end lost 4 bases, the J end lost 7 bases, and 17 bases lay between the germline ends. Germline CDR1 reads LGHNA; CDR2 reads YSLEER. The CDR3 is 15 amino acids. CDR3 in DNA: TGCGCCAGCAGCCGAAGCTTGGGGGCGCAGAATGAGCAGTTCTTC. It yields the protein CASSRSLGAQNEQFF.

The CDR3 loop is CASSYSTGGNTGELFF. The CDR3 DNA reads as TGTGCCAGCAGTTACTCGACAGGGGGCAACACCGGGGAGCTGTTTTTT. The V call is TRBV6-5, the J call TRBJ2-2; 10 bases fit TRBD1. CDR1 and CDR2 from the germline V gene are MNHEY and SVGAGI. V was pared by 0 bases and J by 2 bases, with 0 bases of the junction left unmatched. This CDR3 contains 16 residues.

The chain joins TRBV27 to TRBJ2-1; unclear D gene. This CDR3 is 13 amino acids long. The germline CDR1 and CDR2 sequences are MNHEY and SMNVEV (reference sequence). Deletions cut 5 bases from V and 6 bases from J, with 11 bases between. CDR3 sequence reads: CASSHQTINEQFF. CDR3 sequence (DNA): TGTGCCAGCAGTCACCAGACGATCAATGAGCAGTTCTTC.

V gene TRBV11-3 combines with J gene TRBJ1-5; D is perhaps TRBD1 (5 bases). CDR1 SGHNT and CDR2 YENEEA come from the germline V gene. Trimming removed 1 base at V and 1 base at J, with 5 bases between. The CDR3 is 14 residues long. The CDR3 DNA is TGTGCCAGCAGCTTAGGGGGGAGCAATCAGCCCCAGCATTTT. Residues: CASSLGGSNQPQHF.

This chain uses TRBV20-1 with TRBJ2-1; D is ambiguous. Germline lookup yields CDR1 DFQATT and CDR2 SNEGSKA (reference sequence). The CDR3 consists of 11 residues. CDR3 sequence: CRLTAYNEQFF. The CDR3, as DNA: TGCAGACTTACCGCCTACAATGAGCAGTTCTTC.

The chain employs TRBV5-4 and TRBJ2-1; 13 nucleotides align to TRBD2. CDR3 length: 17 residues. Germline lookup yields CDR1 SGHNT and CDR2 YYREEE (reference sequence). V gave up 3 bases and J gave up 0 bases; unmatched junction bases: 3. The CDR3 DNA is TGTGCCAGCAGCTCGACTAGCGGGAGGTACTCCTACAATGAGCAGTTCTTC. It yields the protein CASSSTSGRYSYNEQFF.

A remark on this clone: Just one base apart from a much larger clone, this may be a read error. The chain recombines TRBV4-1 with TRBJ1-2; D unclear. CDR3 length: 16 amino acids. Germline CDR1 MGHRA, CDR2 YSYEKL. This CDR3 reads CASSQTPARDDYGHTF. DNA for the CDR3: TGCGCCAGCAGCCAAACCCCCGCAAGGGATGACTATGGCCACACCTTC.

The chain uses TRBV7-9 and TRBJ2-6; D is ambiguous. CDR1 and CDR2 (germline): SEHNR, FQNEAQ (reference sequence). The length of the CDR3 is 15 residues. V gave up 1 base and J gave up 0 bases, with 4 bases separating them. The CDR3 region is CASSLGNSGANVLTF. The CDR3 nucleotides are TGTGCCAGCAGCTTAGGAAACTCTGGGGCCAACGTCCTGACTTTC.

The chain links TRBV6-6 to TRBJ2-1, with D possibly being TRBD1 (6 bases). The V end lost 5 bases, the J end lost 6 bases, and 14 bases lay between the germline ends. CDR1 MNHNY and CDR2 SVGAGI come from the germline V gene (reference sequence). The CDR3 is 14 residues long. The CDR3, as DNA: TGTGCCAGCAGTCCTTCGGACAGTGGCAATGAGCAGTTCTTC. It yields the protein CASSPSDSGNEQFF.

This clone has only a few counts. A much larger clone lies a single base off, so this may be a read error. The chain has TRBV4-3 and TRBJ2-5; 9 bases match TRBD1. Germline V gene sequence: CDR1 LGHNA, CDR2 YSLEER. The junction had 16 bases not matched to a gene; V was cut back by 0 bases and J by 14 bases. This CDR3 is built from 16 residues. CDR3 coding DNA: TGCGCCAGCAGCCAAGAATGGGGGGACAGGGACTACGAGCAATACTTC. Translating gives CASSQEWGDRDYEQYF.

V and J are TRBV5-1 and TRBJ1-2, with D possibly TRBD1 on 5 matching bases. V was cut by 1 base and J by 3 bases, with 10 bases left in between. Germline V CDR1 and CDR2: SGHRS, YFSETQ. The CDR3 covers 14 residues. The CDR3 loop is CASSLTGRDYGYTF. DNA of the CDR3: TGCGCCAGCAGCTTGACGGGACGGGACTATGGCTACACCTTC.

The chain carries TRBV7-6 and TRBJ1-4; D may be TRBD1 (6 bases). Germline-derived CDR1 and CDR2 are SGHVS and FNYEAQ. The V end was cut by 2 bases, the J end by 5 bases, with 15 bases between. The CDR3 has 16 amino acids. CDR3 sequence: CASSLRLTGQNEKLFF. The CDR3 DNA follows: TGTGCCAGCAGCTTAAGACTGACAGGACAGAATGAAAAACTGTTTTTT.

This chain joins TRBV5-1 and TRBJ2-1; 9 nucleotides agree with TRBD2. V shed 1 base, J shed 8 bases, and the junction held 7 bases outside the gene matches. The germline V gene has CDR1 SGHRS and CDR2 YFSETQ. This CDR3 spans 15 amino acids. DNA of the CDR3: TGCGCCAGCAGCTTGATAGCGGGAGATTCAGATGAGCAGTTCTTC. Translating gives CASSLIAGDSDEQFF.

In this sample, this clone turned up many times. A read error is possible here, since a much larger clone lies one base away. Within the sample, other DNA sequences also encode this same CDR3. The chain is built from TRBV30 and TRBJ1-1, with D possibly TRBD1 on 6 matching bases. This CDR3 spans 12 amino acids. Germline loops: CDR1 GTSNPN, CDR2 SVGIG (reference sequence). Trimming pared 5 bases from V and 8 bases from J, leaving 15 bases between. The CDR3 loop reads CAWGGGRSEAFF. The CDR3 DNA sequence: TGTGCCTGGGGCGGGGGGCGGTCCGAAGCTTTCTTT. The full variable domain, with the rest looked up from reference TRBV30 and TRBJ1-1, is SQTIHQWPATLVQPVGSPLSLECTVEGTSNPNLYWYRQAAGRGLQLLFYSVGIGQISSEVPQNLSASRPQDRQFILSSKKLLLSDSGFYLCAWGGGRSEAFFGQGTRLTVV.

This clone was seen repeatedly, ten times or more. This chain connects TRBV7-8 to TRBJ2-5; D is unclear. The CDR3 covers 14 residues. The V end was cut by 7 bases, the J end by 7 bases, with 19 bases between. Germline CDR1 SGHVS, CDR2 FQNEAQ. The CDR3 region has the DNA TGTGCCAGCAACCCTCCAAGCGAGTCACGGACCCAGTACTTC. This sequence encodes CASNPPSESRTQYF.

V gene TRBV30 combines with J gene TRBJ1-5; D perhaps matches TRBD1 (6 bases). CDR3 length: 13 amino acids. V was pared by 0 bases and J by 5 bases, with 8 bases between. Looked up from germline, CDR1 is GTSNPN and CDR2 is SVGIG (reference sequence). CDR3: CAWSVQGDQPQHF. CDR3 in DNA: TGTGCCTGGAGTGTACAGGGCGATCAGCCCCAGCATTTT.

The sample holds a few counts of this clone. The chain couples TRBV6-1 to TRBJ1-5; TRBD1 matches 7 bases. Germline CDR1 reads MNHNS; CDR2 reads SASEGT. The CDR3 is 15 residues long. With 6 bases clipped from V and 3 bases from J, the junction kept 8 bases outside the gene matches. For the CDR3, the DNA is TGTGCCAGCAGCGACAGGGTGCACAACAATCAGCCCCAGCATTTT. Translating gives CASSDRVHNNQPQHF.